Listed below are T cell receptor beta chains from one sample, sequenced in a study of blood T cell repertoires in COVID-19. The protocol was immunoSEQ multiplex PCR, while the TCRdb copy is restricted to in-frame clones and leaves out a portion. The data show about 70,000 clones, around 87% seen once. The sample taken for sequencing was peripheral blood. The receptors originated from a woman between 18 and 29 years old with acute or convalescent COVID-19. Each CDR3 is given without its conserved first and last residue.

CDR3 length: 12
V gene: TRBV28
CDR3 protein: ASSWGRVEDTQY

CDR3 length: 13
V gene: TRBV5-1
CDR3 protein: ASSLDNTGVGSYT

CDR3 length: 13
V gene: TRBV7-2
CDR3 protein: ASSLGLAGLYEQY

CDR3 length: 11
V gene: TRBV6-5
CDR3 protein: ASRKTGGNTIY

CDR3 length: 13
V gene: TRBV6-2/TRBV6-3
CDR3 protein: ASSYRDRGSGELF

CDR3 length: 13
V gene: TRBV3-1/TRBV3-2
CDR3 protein: ASSLDRGSYNKQF

CDR3 length: 14
V gene: TRBV9
CDR3 protein: ASSVAPLVQAVGYT

CDR3 length: 12
V gene: TRBV4-1
CDR3 protein: ASSHRQANEKLF

CDR3 length: 11
V gene: TRBV29-1
CDR3 protein: SVVGTEGYEQY

CDR3 length: 9
V gene: TRBV29-1
CDR3 protein: SVLYTGELF

CDR3 length: 11
V gene: TRBV25-1
CDR3 protein: ASNRDATDTQY

CDR3 length: 10
V gene: TRBV11-2
CDR3 protein: ASSFTGSPLH

CDR3 length: 14
V gene: TRBV7-8
CDR3 protein: ASSPQKQGVGSGYT

CDR3 length: 11
V gene: TRBV6-2/TRBV6-3
CDR3 protein: ASSRQTTYEAF

CDR3 length: 14
V gene: TRBV6-1
CDR3 protein: ASSESRALGNTEAF

CDR3 length: 12
V gene: TRBV4-1
CDR3 protein: ASSPGQTQETQY

CDR3 length: 9
V gene: TRBV12-3/TRBV12-4
CDR3 protein: ASTSSGELF

CDR3 length: 14
V gene: TRBV27
CDR3 protein: ASRSTRTSGFYEQY

CDR3 length: 16
V gene: TRBV2
CDR3 protein: ASSELGLAGVTDNEQF

CDR3 length: 13
V gene: TRBV11-2
CDR3 protein: ASSPGTSDTDTQY

CDR3 length: 15
V gene: TRBV4-3
CDR3 protein: ASSQDFGGASTDTQY

CDR3 length: 15
V gene: TRBV28
CDR3 protein: ASSVPGQTQKTYVQY

CDR3 length: 13
V gene: TRBV7-2
CDR3 protein: ASSLALADTGELF

CDR3 length: 14
V gene: TRBV3-1/TRBV3-2
CDR3 protein: ASSQVSGGAIYEQF

CDR3 length: 13
V gene: TRBV27
CDR3 protein: ASSQIQGADTEAF

CDR3 length: 12
V gene: TRBV18
CDR3 protein: ASSQQGANEKLF

CDR3 length: 11
V gene: TRBV30
CDR3 protein: AWSPGNAYEQY

CDR3 length: 12
V gene: TRBV19
CDR3 protein: ASSIGGGGPEAF

CDR3 length: 11
V gene: TRBV28
CDR3 protein: ASRSGINYGYT

CDR3 length: 12
V gene: TRBV2
CDR3 protein: ASNKRGVSGELF

CDR3 length: 14
V gene: TRBV19
CDR3 protein: ASSLGGSGSPHGYT

CDR3 length: 13
V gene: TRBV7-9
CDR3 protein: ASSPGGYNTDTQY

CDR3 length: 14
V gene: TRBV30
CDR3 protein: AWSPPRSYSGSPLH

CDR3 length: 15
V gene: TRBV28
CDR3 protein: ASSLKRSRRMNTEAF

CDR3 length: 15
V gene: TRBV18
CDR3 protein: ASSPQEQREGVDTQY

CDR3 length: 12
V gene: TRBV6-6
CDR3 protein: ASRLGTGSYEQY

CDR3 length: 11
V gene: TRBV6-5
CDR3 protein: ASSLQENTEAF

CDR3 length: 11
V gene: TRBV18
CDR3 protein: ASRQVQNTEAF

CDR3 length: 16
V gene: TRBV7-9
CDR3 protein: ASSSTTGGTLTNEKLF

CDR3 length: 14
V gene: TRBV19
CDR3 protein: ASSISGGTWVNEQF

CDR3 length: 10
V gene: TRBV25-1
CDR3 protein: ASNRNTGELF

CDR3 length: 13
V gene: TRBV30
CDR3 protein: AWSVAPGGFYGYT

CDR3 length: 13
V gene: TRBV7-2
CDR3 protein: ASSLIPRLTSEAF

CDR3 length: 11
V gene: TRBV28
CDR3 protein: ASGPQTNSPLH

CDR3 length: 12
V gene: TRBV28
CDR3 protein: ASSPRAARGPLH

CDR3 length: 12
V gene: TRBV7-8
CDR3 protein: ASSPDRNNQPQH

CDR3 length: 14
V gene: TRBV15
CDR3 protein: ATSRRQGDSGNTIY

CDR3 length: 12
V gene: TRBV3-1/TRBV3-2
CDR3 protein: ASSFRDRVYEQY